Sequencing of this T cell receptor (beta chain) was carried out in a study of shared clonotypes between healthy human individuals. Terminally differentiated effector memory CD45RA+ cells were excluded from the naive CD8 cells, which were CD45RO-negative and positively selected for CCR7. Sequenced by immunoSEQ multiplex PCR; TCRdb stores in-frame clones only, minus some. The sample lists about 2.1 million clones; roughly 91% were seen once. A remark on this clone: Its antigen is undetermined.

The CDR3 runs to 15 residues. Germline trimming cut 5 bases from V and 0 bases from J; bases unmatched to any gene: 2. Germline V gives CDR1 LNHNV, CDR2 YYDKDF (reference sequence). Overall study findings and caveats: As a rule, naive subsets had a larger estimated richness than memory subsets.

Sequenced: naive CD8+ T cells from PBMCs. V is TRBV15 and J is TRBJ2-7, with 12 bases matching TRBD2. The sequence was obtained from a man aged 18 to 29 in good health. Some clones in this sample may be carry-over from other donors' samples. In DNA form, the CDR3 reads TGTGCCACCAGCCCTAGCGGGAGGGTCTCCTACGAGCAGTACTTC. It yields the protein CATSPSGRVSYEQYF.